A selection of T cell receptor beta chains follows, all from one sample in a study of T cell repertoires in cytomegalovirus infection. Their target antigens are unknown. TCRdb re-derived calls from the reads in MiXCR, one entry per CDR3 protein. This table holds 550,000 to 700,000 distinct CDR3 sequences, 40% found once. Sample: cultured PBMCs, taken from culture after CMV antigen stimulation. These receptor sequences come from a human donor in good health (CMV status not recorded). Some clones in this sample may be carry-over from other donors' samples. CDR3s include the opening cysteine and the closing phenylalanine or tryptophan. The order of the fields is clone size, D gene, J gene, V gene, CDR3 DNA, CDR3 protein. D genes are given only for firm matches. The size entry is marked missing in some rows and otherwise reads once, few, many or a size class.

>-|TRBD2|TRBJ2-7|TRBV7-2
TGTGCCAGCAGCTTAAGCGCTGGCGGGGGCGGGGGGGGGGCCTACGAGCAGTACTTC
CASSLSAGGGGGGAYEQYF
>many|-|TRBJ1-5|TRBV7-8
TGTGCCAGCAGCCGCCTGAAGGGGGTTATTCAGCCCCAGCATTTT
CASSRLKGVIQPQHF
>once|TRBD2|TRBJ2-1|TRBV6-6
TGTGCCACCGGCGGGGGGTGGGCCGACAATGAGCAGTTCTTC
CATGGGWADNEQFF
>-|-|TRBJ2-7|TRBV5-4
TGTGCCAGCAGCCATGGTGGGCGCGGAGCCTACGAGCAGTACTTC
CASSHGGRGAYEQYF
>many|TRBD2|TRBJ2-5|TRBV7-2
TGTGCCAGCAGCTGGACTAGCGGGGAAGAGACCCAGTACTTC
CASSWTSGEETQYF
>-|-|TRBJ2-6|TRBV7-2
TGTGCCAGCAGCTTGGACCGGGCTGGGGCCAACGTCCTGACTTTC
CASSLDRAGANVLTF
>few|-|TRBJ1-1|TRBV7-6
TGTGCCAGCAGCTTAGGCCTAGGTGCTGACTCTGAAGCTTTCTTT
CASSLGLGADSEAFF
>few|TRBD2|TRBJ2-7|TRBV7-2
TGTGCCAGCAGCTTAGATCGTAGCGGGCCCTACGAGCAGTACTTC
CASSLDRSGPYEQYF
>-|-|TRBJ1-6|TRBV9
TGTGCCAGCAGCGTAGGACCGGGAGGTCAGGGTTCACCCCTCCACTTT
CASSVGPGGQGSPLHF
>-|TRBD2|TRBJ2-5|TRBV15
TGTGCCACCAGCAGCTTAGGGAGGAGCGGGAGGGCCACAAAGACCCAGTACTTC
CATSSLGRSGRATKTQYF
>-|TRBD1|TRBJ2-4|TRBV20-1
TGCAGTGCTAGGGGGACAGGATACACGCAGTACTTC
CSARGTGYTQYF
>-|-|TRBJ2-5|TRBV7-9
TGTGCCAGCATCCCCGGTCGGTGGGGGGAACGAGAGACCCAGTACTTC
CASIPGRWGERETQYF
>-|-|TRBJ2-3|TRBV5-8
TGCGCCAGCAGCTCCCCGGCGCTCGATACGCAGTATTTT
CASSSPALDTQYF
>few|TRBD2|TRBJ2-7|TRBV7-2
TGTGCCAGCAGCCGTAGCGGGAGTAGGATAGACGAGCAGTACTTC
CASSRSGSRIDEQYF
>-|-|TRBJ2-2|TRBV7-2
TGTGCCAGCAGCCCCTCCCCCATCCTCACCGGGGAGCTGTTTTTT
CASSPSPILTGELFF
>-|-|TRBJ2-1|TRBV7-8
TGTGCCAGCAGCCCGGAGGGTACAAATGAGCAGTTCTTC
CASSPEGTNEQFF
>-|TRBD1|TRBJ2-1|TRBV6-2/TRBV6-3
TGTGCCAGCAGTAAAACAGGGGAATCCTACAATGAGCAGTTCTTC
CASSKTGESYNEQFF
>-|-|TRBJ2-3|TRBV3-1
TGTGCCAGCAGCCCACAGGGGAGGAGCACAGATACGCAGTATTTT
CASSPQGRSTDTQYF
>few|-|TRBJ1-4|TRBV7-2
TGTGCCAGCAGCTTAGCGAGGTCACGGGGTGAAAAACTGTTTTTT
CASSLARSRGEKLFF
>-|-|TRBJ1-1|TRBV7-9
TGTGCCAGCAGCCCCCCTTCGCAGGGAAACACTGAAGCTTTCTTT
CASSPPSQGNTEAFF
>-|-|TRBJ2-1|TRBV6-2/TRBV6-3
TGTGCCAGCAGTGCGCGTGGCGGCGCAATCAACGGAAATGAGCAGTTCTTC
CASSARGGAINGNEQFF
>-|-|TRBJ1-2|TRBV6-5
TGTGCCAGCACCAGAGCCGGTGGCTATGGCTACACCTTC
CASTRAGGYGYTF
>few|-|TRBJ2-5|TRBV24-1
TGTGCCACCAGACCCCGGGCGCCCGATGGAGTCCAGTACTTC
CATRPRAPDGVQYF
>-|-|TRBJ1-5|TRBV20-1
TGCAGTGCTAGAGATCTTGGCGGGAAATCGTATAGCAATCAGCCCCAGCATTTT
CSARDLGGKSYSNQPQHF
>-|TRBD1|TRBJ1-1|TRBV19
TGTGCCAGTGGGGACAGGGGAAACACTGAAGCTTTCTTT
CASGDRGNTEAFF